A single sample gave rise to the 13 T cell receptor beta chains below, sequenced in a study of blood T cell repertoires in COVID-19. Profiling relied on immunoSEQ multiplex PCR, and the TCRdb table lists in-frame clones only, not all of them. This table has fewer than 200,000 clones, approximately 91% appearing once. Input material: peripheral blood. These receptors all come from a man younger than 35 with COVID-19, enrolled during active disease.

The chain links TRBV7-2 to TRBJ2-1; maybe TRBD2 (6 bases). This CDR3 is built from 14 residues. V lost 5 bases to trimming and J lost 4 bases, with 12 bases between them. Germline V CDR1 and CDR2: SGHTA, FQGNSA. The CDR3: CASSPGTAYNEQFF. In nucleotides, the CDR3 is TGTGCCAGCAGCCCAGGGACTGCATACAATGAGCAGTTCTTC.

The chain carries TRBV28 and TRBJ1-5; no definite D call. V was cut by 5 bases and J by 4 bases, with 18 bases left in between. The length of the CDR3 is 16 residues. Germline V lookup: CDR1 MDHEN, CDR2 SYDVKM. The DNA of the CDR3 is TGTGCCAGCAGTCCCCGGTCCCAAATTGTAAATCAGCCCCAGCATTTT. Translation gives CASSPRSQIVNQPQHF.

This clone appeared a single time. CDR3 loop: CATSEGAGTNYGYTF. The CDR3 coding sequence is TGTGCCACCAGTGAGGGGGCCGGGACTAACTATGGCTACACCTTC. This chain joins TRBV24-1 and TRBJ1-2, with D possibly matching TRBD1 (6 bases). Germline CDR1 is KGHDR and CDR2 is SFDVKD. V lost 4 bases and J 0 bases, leaving 11 bases between the germline ends. CDR3 length: 15 amino acids.

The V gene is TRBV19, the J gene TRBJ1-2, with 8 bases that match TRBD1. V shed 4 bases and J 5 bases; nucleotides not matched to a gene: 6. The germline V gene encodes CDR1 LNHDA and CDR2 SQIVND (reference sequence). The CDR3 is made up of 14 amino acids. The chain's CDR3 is CASSRQGSGYGYTF. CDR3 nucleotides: TGTGCCAGTAGTAGACAGGGGAGCGGTTATGGCTACACCTTC.

The CDR3 bases are TGTGCCAGCAGCTTAAAAGTCAGCTCTGGAAACACCATATATTTT. Its protein is CASSLKVSSGNTIYF. The chain recombines TRBV7-2 with TRBJ1-3; D is ambiguous. CDR3 size: 15 residues. The germline V gene has CDR1 SGHTA and CDR2 FQGNSA. V lost 2 bases and J lost 0, with 8 bases in between.

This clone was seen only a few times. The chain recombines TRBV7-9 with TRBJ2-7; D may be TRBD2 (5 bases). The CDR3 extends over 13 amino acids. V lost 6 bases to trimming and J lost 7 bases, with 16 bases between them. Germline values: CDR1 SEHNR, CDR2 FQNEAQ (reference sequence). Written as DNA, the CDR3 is TGTGCCAGCAGATTCCCCGGCGGGTGGGAGCAGTACTTC. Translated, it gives CASRFPGGWEQYF.

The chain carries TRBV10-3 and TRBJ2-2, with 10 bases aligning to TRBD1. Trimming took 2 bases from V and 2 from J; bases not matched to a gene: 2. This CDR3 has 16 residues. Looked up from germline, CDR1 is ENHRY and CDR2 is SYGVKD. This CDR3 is CAISEGDRGNTGELFF. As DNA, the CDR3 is TGTGCCATCAGTGAGGGGGACAGGGGAAACACCGGGGAGCTGTTTTTT.

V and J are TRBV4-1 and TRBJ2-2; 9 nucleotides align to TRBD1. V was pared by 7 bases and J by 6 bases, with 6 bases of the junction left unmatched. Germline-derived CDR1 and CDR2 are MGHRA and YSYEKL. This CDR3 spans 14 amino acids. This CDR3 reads CASTPRTGAGELFF. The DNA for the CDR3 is TGCGCCAGCACACCTAGGACAGGGGCCGGGGAGCTGTTTTTT.

As DNA, the CDR3 is TGTGCCAGCCTTACAGGGATCTACGAGCAGTACTTC. Encoded protein: CASLTGIYEQYF. The gene calls are TRBV6-5 and TRBJ2-7; tentative D call: TRBD1 (6 bases). This CDR3 is 12 amino acids long. With 8 bases removed from V and 3 bases from J, the gap between germline ends came to 11 bases. Germline V gene data show CDR1 as MNHEY and CDR2 as SVGAGI.

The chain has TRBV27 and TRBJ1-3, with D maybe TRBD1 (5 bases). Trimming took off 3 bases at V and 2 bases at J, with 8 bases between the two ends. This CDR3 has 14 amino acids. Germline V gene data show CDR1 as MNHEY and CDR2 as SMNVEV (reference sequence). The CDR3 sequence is CASSFGATGNTIYF. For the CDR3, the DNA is TGTGCCAGCAGTTTTGGGGCGACTGGAAACACCATATATTTT.

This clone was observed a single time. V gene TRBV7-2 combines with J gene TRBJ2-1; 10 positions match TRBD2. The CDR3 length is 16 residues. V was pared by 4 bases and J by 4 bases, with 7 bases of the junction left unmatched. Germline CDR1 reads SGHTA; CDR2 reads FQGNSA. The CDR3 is CASSSTGTSAYNEQFF. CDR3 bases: TGTGCCAGCAGCTCCACCGGGACTAGCGCATACAATGAGCAGTTCTTC.

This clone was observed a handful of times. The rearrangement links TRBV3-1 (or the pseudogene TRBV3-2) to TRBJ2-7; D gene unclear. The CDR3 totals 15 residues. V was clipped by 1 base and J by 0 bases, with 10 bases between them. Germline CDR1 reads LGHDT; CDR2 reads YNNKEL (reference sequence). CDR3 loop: CASSQAYGGSYEQYF. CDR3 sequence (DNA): TGTGCCAGCAGCCAAGCTTACGGTGGCTCCTACGAGCAGTACTTC.

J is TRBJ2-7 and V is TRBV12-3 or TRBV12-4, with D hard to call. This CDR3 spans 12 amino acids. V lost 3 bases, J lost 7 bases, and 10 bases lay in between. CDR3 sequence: CASSLGPTEQYF. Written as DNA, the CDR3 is TGTGCCAGCAGTTTGGGCCCCACGGAGCAGTACTTC.